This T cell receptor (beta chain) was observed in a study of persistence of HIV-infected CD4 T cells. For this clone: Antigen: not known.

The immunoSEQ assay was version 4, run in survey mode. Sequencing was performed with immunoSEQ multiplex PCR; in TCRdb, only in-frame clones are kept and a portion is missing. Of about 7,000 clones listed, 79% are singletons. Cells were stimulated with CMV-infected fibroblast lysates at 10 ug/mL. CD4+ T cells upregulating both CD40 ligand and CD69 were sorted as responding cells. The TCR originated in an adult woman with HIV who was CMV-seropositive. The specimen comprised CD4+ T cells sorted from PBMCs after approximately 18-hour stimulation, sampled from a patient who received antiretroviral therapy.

The DNA of the CDR3 is TGTGCCAGCAGTTACTCCCTGACTTTCCCCCCGGATGGCTACACCTTC. This encodes CASSYSLTFPPDGYTF. This chain joins TRBV6-6 and TRBJ1-2, with D hard to call. The CDR3 length is 16 residues. Looked up from germline, CDR1 is MNHNY and CDR2 is SVGAGI (reference sequence). V dropped 0 bases and J dropped 6 bases, with 17 bases sitting between them.